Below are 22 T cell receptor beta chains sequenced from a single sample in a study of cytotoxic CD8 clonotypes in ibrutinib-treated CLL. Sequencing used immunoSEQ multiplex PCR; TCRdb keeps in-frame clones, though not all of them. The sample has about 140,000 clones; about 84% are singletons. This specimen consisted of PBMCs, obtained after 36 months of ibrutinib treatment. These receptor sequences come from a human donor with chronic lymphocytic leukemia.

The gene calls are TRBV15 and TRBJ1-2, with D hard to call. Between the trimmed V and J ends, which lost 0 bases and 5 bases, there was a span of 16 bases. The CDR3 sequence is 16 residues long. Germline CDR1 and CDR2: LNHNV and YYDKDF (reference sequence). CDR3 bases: TGTGCCACCAGCAGAGATTTTGGGTTTCCATGGTATGGCTACACCTTC. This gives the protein CATSRDFGFPWYGYTF.

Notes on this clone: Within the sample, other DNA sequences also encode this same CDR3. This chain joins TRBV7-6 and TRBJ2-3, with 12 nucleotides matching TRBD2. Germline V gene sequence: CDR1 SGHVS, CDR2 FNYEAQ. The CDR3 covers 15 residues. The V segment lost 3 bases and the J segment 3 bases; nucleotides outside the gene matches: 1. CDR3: CASSLGLAGTDTQYF. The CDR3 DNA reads TGTGCCAGCAGCTTGGGACTAGCGGGTACAGATACGCAGTATTTT.

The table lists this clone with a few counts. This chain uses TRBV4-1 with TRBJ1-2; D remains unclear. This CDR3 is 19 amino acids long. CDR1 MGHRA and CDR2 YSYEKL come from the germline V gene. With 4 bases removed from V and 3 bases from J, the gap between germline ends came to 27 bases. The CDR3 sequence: CASSPTPLNRALRDYGYTF. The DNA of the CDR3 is TGCGCCAGCAGCCCAACACCGCTCAACCGGGCCCTGCGGGACTATGGCTACACCTTC.

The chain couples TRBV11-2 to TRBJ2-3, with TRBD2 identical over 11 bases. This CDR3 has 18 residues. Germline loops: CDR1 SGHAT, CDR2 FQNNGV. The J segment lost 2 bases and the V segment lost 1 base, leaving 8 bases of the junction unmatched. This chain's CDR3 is CASSLGRASGGSTDTQYF. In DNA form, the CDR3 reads TGTGCCAGCAGCTTAGGGCGGGCTAGCGGGGGGTCCACAGATACGCAGTATTTT.

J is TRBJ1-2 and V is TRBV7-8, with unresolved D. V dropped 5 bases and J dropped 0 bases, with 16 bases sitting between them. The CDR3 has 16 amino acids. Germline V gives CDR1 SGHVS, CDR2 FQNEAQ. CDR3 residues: CASSIHLVPANYGYTF. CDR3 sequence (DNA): TGTGCCAGCAGCATACACTTAGTACCAGCTAACTATGGCTACACCTTC. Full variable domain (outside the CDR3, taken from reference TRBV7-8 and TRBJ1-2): GAGVSQSPRYKVAKRGQDVALRCDPISGHVSLFWYQQALGQGPEFLTYFQNEAQLDKSGLPSDRFFAERPEGSVSTLKIQRTQQEDSAVYLCASSIHLVPANYGYTFGSGTRLTVV.

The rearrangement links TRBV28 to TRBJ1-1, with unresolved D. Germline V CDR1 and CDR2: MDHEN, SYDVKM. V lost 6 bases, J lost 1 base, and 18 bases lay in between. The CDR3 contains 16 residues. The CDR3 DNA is TGTGCCAGCAGCTTTCTTTCAGGTTTCGGGAACACTGAAGCTTTCTTT. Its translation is CASSFLSGFGNTEAFF.

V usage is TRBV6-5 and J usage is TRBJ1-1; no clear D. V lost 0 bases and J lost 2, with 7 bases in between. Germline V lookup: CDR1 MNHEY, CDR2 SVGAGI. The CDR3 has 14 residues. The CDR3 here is CASSYSLGNTEAFF. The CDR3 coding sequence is TGTGCCAGCAGTTACTCGTTGGGTAACACTGAAGCTTTCTTT.

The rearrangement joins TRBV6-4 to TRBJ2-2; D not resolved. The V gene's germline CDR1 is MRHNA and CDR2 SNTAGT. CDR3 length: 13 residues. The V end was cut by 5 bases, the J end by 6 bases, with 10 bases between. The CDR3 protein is CASSLYTSGELFF. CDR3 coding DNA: TGTGCCAGCAGTCTCTACACCTCCGGGGAGCTGTTTTTT.

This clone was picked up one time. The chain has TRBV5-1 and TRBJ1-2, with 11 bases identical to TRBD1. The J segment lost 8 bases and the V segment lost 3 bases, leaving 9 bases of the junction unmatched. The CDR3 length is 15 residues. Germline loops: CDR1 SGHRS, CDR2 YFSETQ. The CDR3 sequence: CASSWTGGALGGYTF. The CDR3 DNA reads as TGCGCCAGCAGCTGGACAGGGGGCGCCCTTGGGGGCTACACCTTC.

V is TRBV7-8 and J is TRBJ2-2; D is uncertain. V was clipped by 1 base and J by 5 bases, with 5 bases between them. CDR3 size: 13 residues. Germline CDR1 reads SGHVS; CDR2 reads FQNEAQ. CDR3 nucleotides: TGTGCCAGCAGCTTAGTGTTTACCGGGGAGCTGTTTTTT. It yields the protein CASSLVFTGELFF.

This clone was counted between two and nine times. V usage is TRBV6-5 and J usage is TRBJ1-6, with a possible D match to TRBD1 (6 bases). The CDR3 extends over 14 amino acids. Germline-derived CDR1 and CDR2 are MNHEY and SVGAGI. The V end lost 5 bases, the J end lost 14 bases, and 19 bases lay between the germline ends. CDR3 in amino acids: CASSHIGQSVSLHF. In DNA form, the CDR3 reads TGTGCCAGCAGTCACATAGGACAGTCGGTTTCCCTCCACTTT.

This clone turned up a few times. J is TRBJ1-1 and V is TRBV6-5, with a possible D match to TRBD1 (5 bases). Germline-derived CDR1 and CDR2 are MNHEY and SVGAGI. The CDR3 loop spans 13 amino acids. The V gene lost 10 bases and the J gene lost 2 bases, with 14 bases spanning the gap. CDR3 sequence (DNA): TGTGCCACTGAGGGGTCCTTTAACACTGAAGCTTTCTTT. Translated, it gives CATEGSFNTEAFF.

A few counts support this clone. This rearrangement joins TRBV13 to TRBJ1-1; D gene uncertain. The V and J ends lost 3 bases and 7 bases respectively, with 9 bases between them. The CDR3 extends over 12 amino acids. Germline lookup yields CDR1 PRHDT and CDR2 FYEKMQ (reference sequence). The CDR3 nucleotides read TGTGCCAGCAGCTTTGGGCAGAATGAAGCTTTCTTT. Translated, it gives CASSFGQNEAFF.

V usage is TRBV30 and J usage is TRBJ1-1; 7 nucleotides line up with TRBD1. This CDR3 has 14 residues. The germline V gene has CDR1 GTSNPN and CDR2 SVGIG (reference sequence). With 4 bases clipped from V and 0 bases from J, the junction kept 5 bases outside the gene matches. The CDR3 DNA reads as TGTGCCTGGACTACAGGGGTCGTGAACACTGAAGCTTTCTTT. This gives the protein CAWTTGVVNTEAFF.

CDR3 coding DNA: TGTGCCAGCAGCCGTGGGGGACTAGCGGACACAACCGGGGAGCTGTTTTTT. The encoded protein is CASSRGGLADTTGELFF. The V and J genes are TRBV5-4 and TRBJ2-2; 11 bases fit TRBD2. V gave up 4 bases and J gave up 5 bases; unmatched junction bases: 10. From germline, CDR1 is SGHNT and CDR2 YYREEE (reference sequence). The CDR3 is made up of 17 amino acids.

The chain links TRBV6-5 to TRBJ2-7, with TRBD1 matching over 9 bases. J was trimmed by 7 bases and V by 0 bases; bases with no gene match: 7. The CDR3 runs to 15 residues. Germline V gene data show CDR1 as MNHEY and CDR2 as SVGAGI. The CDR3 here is CASSYSRDRVGEQYF. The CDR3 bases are TGTGCCAGCAGTTACTCGAGGGACAGGGTGGGGGAGCAGTACTTC.

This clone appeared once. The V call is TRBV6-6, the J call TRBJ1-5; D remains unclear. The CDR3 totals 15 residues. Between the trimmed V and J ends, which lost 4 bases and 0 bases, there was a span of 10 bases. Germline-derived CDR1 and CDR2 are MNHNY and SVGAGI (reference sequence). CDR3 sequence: CASSSGPYSNQPQHF. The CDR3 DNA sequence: TGTGCCAGCAGTTCCGGCCCCTATAGCAATCAGCCCCAGCATTTT.

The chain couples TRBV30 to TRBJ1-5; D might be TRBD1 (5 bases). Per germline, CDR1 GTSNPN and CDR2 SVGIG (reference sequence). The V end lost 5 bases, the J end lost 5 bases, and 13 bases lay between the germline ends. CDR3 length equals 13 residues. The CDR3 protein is CAWGTFLDQPQHF. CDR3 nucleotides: TGTGCCTGGGGGACGTTTTTAGATCAGCCCCAGCATTTT.

The CDR3 here is CASSNSGSGNTIYF. The CDR3 nucleotides are TGTGCCAGCAGCAATTCAGGCTCTGGAAACACCATATATTTT. V gene TRBV6-1 combines with J gene TRBJ1-3, with D uncertain. The V gene's germline CDR1 is MNHNS and CDR2 SASEGT. V lost 6 bases and J lost 0, with 9 bases in between. CDR3 length: 14 residues.

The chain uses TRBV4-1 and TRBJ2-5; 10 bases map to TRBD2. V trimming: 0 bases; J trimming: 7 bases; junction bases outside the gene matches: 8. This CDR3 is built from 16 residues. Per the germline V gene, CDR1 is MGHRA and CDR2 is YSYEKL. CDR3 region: CASSQDPGSGGRTQYF. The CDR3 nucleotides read TGCGCCAGCAGCCAAGATCCTGGTAGCGGGGGGCGGACCCAGTACTTC.

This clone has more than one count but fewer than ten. CDR3 bases: TGTGCCAGCTCACCACGCTTAGGGGGGGACTACGAGCAGTACTTC. It yields the protein CASSPRLGGDYEQYF. The chain combines TRBV18 with TRBJ2-7; D is perhaps TRBD2 (7 bases). Germline CDR1 reads KGHSH; CDR2 reads LQKENI. There are 15 residues in the CDR3. The V end was cut by 1 base, the J end by 3 bases, with 13 bases between.

The DNA for the CDR3 is TGTGCCAGCTCAGCCGTACAGGGGAGGCTTGGAAACACCATATATTTT. It yields the protein CASSAVQGRLGNTIYF. This chain connects TRBV18 to TRBJ1-3; TRBD1 aligns across 7 bases. The CDR3 is 16 residues long. Looked up from germline, CDR1 is KGHSH and CDR2 is LQKENI. V shed 5 bases and J 3 bases; nucleotides not matched to a gene: 10.